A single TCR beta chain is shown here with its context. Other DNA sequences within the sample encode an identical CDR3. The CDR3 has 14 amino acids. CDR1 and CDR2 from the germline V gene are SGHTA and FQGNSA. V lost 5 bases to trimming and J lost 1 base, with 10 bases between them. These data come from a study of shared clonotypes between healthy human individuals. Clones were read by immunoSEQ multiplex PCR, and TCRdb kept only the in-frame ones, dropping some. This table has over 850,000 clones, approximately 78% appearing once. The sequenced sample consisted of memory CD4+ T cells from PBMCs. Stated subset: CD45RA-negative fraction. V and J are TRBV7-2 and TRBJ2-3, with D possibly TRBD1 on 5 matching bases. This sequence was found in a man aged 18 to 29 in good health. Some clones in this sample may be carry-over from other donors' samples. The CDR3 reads CASSPRQRTDTQYF. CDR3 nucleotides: TGTGCCAGCAGCCCTAGACAGCGCACAGATACGCAGTATTTT.